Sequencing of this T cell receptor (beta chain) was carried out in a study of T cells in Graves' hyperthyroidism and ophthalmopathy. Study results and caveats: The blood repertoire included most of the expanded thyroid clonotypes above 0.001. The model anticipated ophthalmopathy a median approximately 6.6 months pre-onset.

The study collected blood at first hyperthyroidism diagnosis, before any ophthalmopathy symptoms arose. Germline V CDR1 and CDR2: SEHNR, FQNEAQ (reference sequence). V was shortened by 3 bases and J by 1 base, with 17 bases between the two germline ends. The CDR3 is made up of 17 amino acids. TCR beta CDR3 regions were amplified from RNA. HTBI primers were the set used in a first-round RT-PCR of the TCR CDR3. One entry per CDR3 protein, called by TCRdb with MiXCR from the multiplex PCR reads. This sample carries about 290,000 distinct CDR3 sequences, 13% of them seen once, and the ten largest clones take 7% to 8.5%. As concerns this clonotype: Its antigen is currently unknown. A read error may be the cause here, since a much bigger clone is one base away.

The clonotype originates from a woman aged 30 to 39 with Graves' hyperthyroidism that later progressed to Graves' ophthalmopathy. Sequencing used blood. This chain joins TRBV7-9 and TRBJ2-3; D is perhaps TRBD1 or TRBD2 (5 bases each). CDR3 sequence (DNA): TGTGCCAGCAGCTTTGACGTACCAGGGACCGGCACAGATACGCAGTATTTT. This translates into CASSFDVPGTGTDTQYF.